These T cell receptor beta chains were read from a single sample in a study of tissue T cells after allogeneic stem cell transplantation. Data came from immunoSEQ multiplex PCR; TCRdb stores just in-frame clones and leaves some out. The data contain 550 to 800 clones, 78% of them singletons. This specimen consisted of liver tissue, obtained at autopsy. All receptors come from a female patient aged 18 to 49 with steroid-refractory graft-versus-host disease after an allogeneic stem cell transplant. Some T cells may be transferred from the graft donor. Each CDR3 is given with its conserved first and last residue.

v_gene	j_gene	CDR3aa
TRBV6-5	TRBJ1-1	CASSLEGAVNTEAFF
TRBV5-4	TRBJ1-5	CASSLAGQVLSPQHF
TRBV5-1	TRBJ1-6	CASSLGQGGGRSPLHF